Listed below are T cell receptor beta chains from one sample, sequenced in a study of identical twins. TCRdb re-analysed the 5' RACE reads in MiXCR, keeping a single row per CDR3 protein. The sample contains hundreds of thousands of distinct CDR3 sequences, 20% to 25% of which appear only once. These data were also reused for a study on yellow fever vaccine responses in identical twins.

The material sequenced was CD4+ T cells sorted from blood. Receptor source: a woman younger than 30 in good health. The CDR3 runs from the conserved cysteine through the conserved F or W. A D gene is named only where the DNA matches it firmly. Rows give clone size only sometimes, using once, few, many, or a class for an expanded clone.

TRBJ2-1,-,TRBV5-1,few,TGCGCCAGCAGCTTGGCCGAGGGCTACAATGAGCAGTTCTTC,CASSLAEGYNEQFF
TRBJ2-1,TRBD2,TRBV7-7,-,TGTGCCAGCAGCCCAACTGGACTAGCGGCCGATAATGAGCAGTTCTTC,CASSPTGLAADNEQFF
TRBJ1-6,-,TRBV5-1,few,TGCGCCAGCAGCTTGGCCCCGGGGGCCTATAATTCACCCCTCCACTTT,CASSLAPGAYNSPLHF
TRBJ2-7,TRBD2,TRBV27,few,TGTGCCAGCTCTATAGCGGGAGATCTATGGGAGCAGTACTTC,CASSIAGDLWEQYF
TRBJ1-6,-,TRBV16,few,TGTGCCAGCAGCCAAGCCTGGGGGGTCGGTTCACCCCTCCACTTT,CASSQAWGVGSPLHF
TRBJ2-7,-,TRBV6-5,once,TGTGCCAGCAGTTACGCGCCGGACGGTCCGGAGCAGTACTTC,CASSYAPDGPEQYF
TRBJ2-7,-,TRBV10-3,few,TGTGCCATCAGTGGAGCTTCGGGCAGCTACGAGCAGTACTTC,CAISGASGSYEQYF
TRBJ2-5,-,TRBV20-1,-,TGCAGTGCTGGACGGGGTGCCCCCCAAGAGACCCAGTACTTC,CSAGRGAPQETQYF
TRBJ2-3,TRBD2,TRBV10-3,-,TGTGCCATCAGTGGAACTAGCGGGGGGGCTGGAGATACGCAGTATTTT,CAISGTSGGAGDTQYF
TRBJ2-3,TRBD2,TRBV12-3/TRBV12-4,few,TGTGCCAGCAGTACAGGACTAGCCACGACGCAGTATTTT,CASSTGLATTQYF
TRBJ2-1,-,TRBV4-1,few,TGCGCCAGCAGCCGACCCGGGACCCTTGACAATGAGCAGTTCTTC,CASSRPGTLDNEQFF
TRBJ2-1,TRBD2,TRBV11-1,few,TGTGCCAGCAGCTCCCTCATAGCGGGGAGGTCCTACAATGAGCAGTTCTTC,CASSSLIAGRSYNEQFF
TRBJ1-2,TRBD1,TRBV5-6,few,TGTGCCAGCAGCTCACAGGGGGCACAGGGCTACACCTTC,CASSSQGAQGYTF
TRBJ1-4,-,TRBV4-1,many,TGCGCCAGCAGCTTACGGACAGCGAGTATTGAAAAACTGTTTTTT,CASSLRTASIEKLFF
TRBJ2-1,TRBD1,TRBV24-1,few,TGTGCCACCAGAGGGACAGCCAACTACAATGAGCAGTTCTTC,CATRGTANYNEQFF
TRBJ2-3,-,TRBV12-3/TRBV12-4,few,TGTGCCAGCAGTTCCTTGCGGTACACAGATACGCAGTATTTT,CASSSLRYTDTQYF
TRBJ2-1,-,TRBV28,few,TGTGCCAGCAGTTTCCTCCAGGCGGATGAGCAGTTCTTC,CASSFLQADEQFF
TRBJ2-5,-,TRBV24-1,-,TGTGCCACCAGTGCGAGGGGCCCCCCCCGAGAGACCCAGTACTTC,CATSARGPPRETQYF
TRBJ2-2,-,TRBV19,-,TGTGCCAGTAACAAGCAGCTAGGGTTCGGTCCCGGGGAGCTGTTTTTT,CASNKQLGFGPGELFF
TRBJ1-2,-,TRBV12-3/TRBV12-4,-,TGTGCCAGCAGTTTAAAGGGGAGCGTCTATGGCTACACCTTC,CASSLKGSVYGYTF
TRBJ2-3,-,TRBV11-2,-,TGTGCCAGCAGCTTAGAGGGGGGGGCCAACACAGATACGCAGTATTTT,CASSLEGGANTDTQYF
TRBJ2-1,TRBD2,TRBV3-1,-,TGTGCCAGCAGCCAAGATCGGGGACTAGAGCAGTTCTTC,CASSQDRGLEQFF